A single sample is the source of the 5 T cell receptor beta chains below, sequenced in a study of tumor and adjacent non-tumor tissue in lung cancer. A modified ARM-PCR protocol with three rounds of nested PCR amplified TCRbeta. TCRdb independently ran MiXCR on the multiplex PCR reads; one entry per CDR3 protein. The sample carries about 110,000 distinct CDR3 sequences, over 70% recorded once. RNA was extracted from bulk tissue without any cell sorting. Specimen: lung tumor tissue. These receptors all come from an older man with non-small cell lung cancer.

On this clonotype: The germline gene is not matched at one end of the junction; a read error may be the cause. The CDR3: CASQPPGQSYEQHF. Written as DNA, the CDR3 is TGTGCCAGCCAACCTCCGGGACAGAGCTACGAACAGCACTTC. The chain combines TRBV11-1 with TRBJ2-7; TRBD1 agrees at 7 bases. Germline V lookup: CDR1 SGHAT, CDR2 FQDESV (reference sequence). CDR3 length equals 14 residues.

As regards this clonotype: Mismatch with germline at one junction end may stem from a read error. V usage is TRBV19 and J usage is TRBJ2-2; no reliable D call. The CDR3 contains 13 residues. In germline, CDR1 is LNHDA, CDR2 SQIVND (reference sequence). The CDR3 sequence: CDSSRQFTGELFF. For the CDR3, the DNA is TGTGACAGTAGTCGTCAGTTCACCGGGGAGCTGTTTTTT.

In this sample, this clonotype turned up once. One end of the junction varies from germline; a read error may be responsible. CDR3 sequence reads: CTTSQDLGAGNEEFF. CDR3 sequence (DNA): TGCACCACCAGCCAAGATTTAGGGGCTGGGAATGAGGAGTTCTTC. The rearrangement links TRBV4-3 to TRBJ2-1; D is possibly TRBD1 (5 bases). This CDR3 has 15 amino acids. CDR1 is LGHNA, CDR2 YSLEER, per germline.

Remarks on this clonotype: One end of the junction fails to match germline, which may point to a read error. The chain is built from TRBV6-5 and TRBJ1-6; D not certain. Germline assignment: CDR1 MNHEY and CDR2 SVGAGI. This CDR3 is 14 amino acids long. Here the CDR3 DNA reads TGTGCCACCAGAAGGGCCTCCTATAATTCACCCCTTCGCTTT. It yields the protein CATRRASYNSPLRF.

Concerning this clonotype itself: Its ends do not fully match the called genes, so a read error is possible. The CDR3 protein is CSEADKFQETRYF. CDR3 nucleotides: TGCAGCGAGGCCGACAAGTTCCAAGAGACCCGGTACTTC. The chain joins TRBV29-1 to TRBJ2-5; no clear D. The germline CDR1 and CDR2 sequences are SQVTM and ANQGSEA. The CDR3 is 13 residues long.